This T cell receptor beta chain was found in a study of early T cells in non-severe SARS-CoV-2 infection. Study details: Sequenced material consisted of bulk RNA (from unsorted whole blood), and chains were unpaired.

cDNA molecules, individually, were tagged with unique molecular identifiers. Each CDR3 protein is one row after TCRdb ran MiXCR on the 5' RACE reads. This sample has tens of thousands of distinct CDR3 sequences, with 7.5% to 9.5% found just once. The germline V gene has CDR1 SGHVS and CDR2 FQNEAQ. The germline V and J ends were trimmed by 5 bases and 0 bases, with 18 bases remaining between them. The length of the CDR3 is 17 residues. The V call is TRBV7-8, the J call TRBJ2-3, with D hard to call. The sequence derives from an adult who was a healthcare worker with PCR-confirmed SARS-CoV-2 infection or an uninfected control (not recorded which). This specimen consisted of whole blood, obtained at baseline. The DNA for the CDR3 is TGTGCCAGCAGCCCCCGAAGGATTCGTGGGAGCACAGATACGCAGTATTTT. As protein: CASSPRRIRGSTDTQYF.